This is a list of T cell receptor beta chains from one sample in a study of CD8+CD57+ T cells in acquired aplastic anemia. TCRdb ran MiXCR on the reads and lists one entry per CDR3 protein. Of about 150,000 distinct CDR3 sequences in the sample, around 48% were seen once. The sequenced sample consisted of sorted CD4+, CD8+, or CD8+CD57+ T cells (not recorded which) from PBMCs. The source is a human donor with aplastic anemia. The CDR3 runs from the conserved cysteine through the conserved F or W. D genes are given only for firm matches. A row's size may be missing; if present it is once, few, many or a size class.

v_call	clone_size	d_call	j_call	cdr3_aa	cdr3_nt
TRBV20-1	.	.	TRBJ1-3	CSARGSASGNTIYF	TGCAGTGCTAGAGGTTCAGCCTCTGGAAACACCATATATTTT
TRBV10-3	few	.	TRBJ1-6	CAISESGSSYNSPLHF	TGTGCCATCAGTGAGTCAGGGAGCTCCTATAATTCACCCCTCCACTTT
TRBV19	.	TRBD2	TRBJ2-2	CASSATPWGLAGGPSGELFF	TGTGCCAGTAGTGCCACCCCTTGGGGACTAGCGGGAGGGCCTTCCGGGGAGCTGTTTTTT
TRBV13	many	.	TRBJ2-5	CASSLDRETQYF	TGTGCCAGCAGCTTAGATAGGGAGACCCAGTACTTC
TRBV5-1	many	.	TRBJ1-2	CASSLTANYGYTF	TGCGCCAGCAGCTTGACAGCTAACTATGGCTACACCTTC
TRBV14	.	.	TRBJ1-2	CASSQDRVRVEGYTF	TGTGCCAGCAGCCAAGATCGTGTCAGGGTTGAGGGCTACACCTTC
TRBV4-1	many	.	TRBJ2-7	CASSQDWTYEQYF	TGCGCCAGCAGCCAAGATTGGACCTACGAGCAGTACTTC
TRBV11-2	.	TRBD2	TRBJ2-3	CASSRGLAGGPDTQYF	TGTGCCAGCAGCCGTGGACTAGCCGGAGGACCAGATACGCAATATTTT
TRBV11-1	.	TRBD2	TRBJ2-1	CASSLPLAGDRLRYEQFF	TGTGCCAGCAGCCTCCCCTTAGCGGGAGATAGGCTTCGATATGAGCAGTTCTTC
TRBV12-3/TRBV12-4	many	TRBD2	TRBJ2-2	CASSLKGLAVAGELFF	TGTGCCAGCAGTTTGAAGGGACTAGCGGTAGCGGGGGAGCTGTTTTTT
TRBV14	.	.	TRBJ1-6	CASSQDYRGSPLHF	TGTGCCAGCAGCCAAGACTACCGGGGTTCACCCCTCCACTTT
TRBV7-2	many	TRBD2	TRBJ2-3	CASSLAKGEREDADTQYF	TGTGCCAGCAGCTTAGCGAAAGGGGAGCGGGAAGATGCAGATACGCAGTATTTT
TRBV24-1	.	.	TRBJ2-1	CATSDWNEQFF	TGTGCCACCAGTGATTGGAATGAGCAGTTCTTC
TRBV7-2	.	TRBD1	TRBJ1-6	CASSLTGQGSPLHF	TGTGCCAGCAGCTTGACAGGGCAAGGCTCACCCCTCCACTTT
TRBV2	many	.	TRBJ1-3	CASSEGGEPGNTIYF	TGTGCCAGCAGTGAAGGTGGAGAACCTGGAAACACCATATATTTT
TRBV6-1	many	.	TRBJ1-1	CASSARGPNTEAFF	TGTGCCAGCAGTGCCCGGGGTCCGAACACTGAAGCTTTCTTT
TRBV7-3	.	.	TRBJ1-2	CASSLGAGDGYTF	TGTGCCAGCAGCTTAGGGGCAGGGGATGGCTACACCTTC
TRBV20-1	few	TRBD2	TRBJ2-2	CSARTSGKATGELFF	TGCAGTGCCCGGACTAGCGGGAAAGCCACCGGGGAGCTGTTTTTT
TRBV9	many	.	TRBJ1-1	CASSGASGGAEAFF	TGTGCCAGCAGCGGGGCTAGTGGGGGGGCTGAAGCTTTCTTT
TRBV2	many	TRBD1	TRBJ2-1	CASSGDRVYEQFF	TGTGCCAGCAGTGGGGACAGGGTGTATGAGCAGTTCTTC
TRBV2	.	.	TRBJ2-1	CAVDNREQFF	TGTGCCGTTGACAACCGCGAGCAGTTCTTC
TRBV5-1	.	TRBD2	TRBJ2-2	CASSWTSGEGELFF	TGCGCCAGCAGCTGGACTAGCGGGGAAGGGGAGCTGTTTTTT
TRBV11-1	.	TRBD2	TRBJ2-6	CASSFPLGGTGANVLTF	TGTGCCAGCAGCTTCCCCCTCGGGGGGACCGGGGCCAACGTCCTGACTTTC
TRBV5-1	.	.	TRBJ2-3	CASRDQGTDTQYF	TGCGCCAGCAGAGACCAGGGCACAGATACGCAGTATTTT
TRBV25-1	.	TRBD2	TRBJ2-5	CASSESTSGGETQYF	TGTGCCAGCAGTGAGAGCACTAGCGGTGGAGAGACCCAGTACTTC
TRBV6-2/TRBV6-3	.	.	TRBJ2-7	CASSYQWGVQGRNYEQYF	TGTGCCAGCAGTTACCAGTGGGGGGTCCAGGGGCGAAACTACGAGCAGTACTTC
TRBV20-1	.	.	TRBJ2-7	CSAPDKTYEQYF	TGCAGTGCCCCAGACAAAACCTACGAGCAGTACTTC
TRBV20-1	few	TRBD2	TRBJ2-1	CSARDPSTTSGRADQQFF	TGCAGTGCTAGAGATCCCTCAACTACTAGCGGGAGGGCCGATCAGCAGTTCTTC
TRBV7-2	many	.	TRBJ2-1	CASSPILWEQFF	TGTGCCAGCAGCCCCATTTTATGGGAGCAGTTCTTC
TRBV10-3	.	.	TRBJ1-2	CAISRTEVTNYGYTF	TGTGCCATCAGCCGGACAGAAGTCACTAACTATGGCTACACCTTC
TRBV7-4	.	.	TRBJ1-1	CASSPDGSGVNTEAFF	TGTGCCAGCAGCCCAGATGGGTCAGGGGTGAACACTGAAGCTTTCTTT
TRBV10-3	many	.	TRBJ2-4	CAISEAGTLNIQYF	TGTGCCATCAGTGAGGCAGGGACCCTAAACATTCAGTACTTC
TRBV20-1	.	TRBD1	TRBJ1-1	CSADPRGVNTEAFF	TGCAGTGCCGACCCCAGGGGGGTGAACACTGAAGCTTTCTTT
TRBV7-2	.	TRBD1	TRBJ1-1	CASTGQMNTEAFF	TGTGCCAGCACGGGACAGATGAACACTGAAGCTTTCTTT
TRBV20-1	.	TRBD1	TRBJ2-7	CSATSGTGFAYEQYF	TGCAGTGCGACCTCCGGGACAGGGTTCGCCTACGAGCAGTACTTC
TRBV10-3	.	.	TRBJ1-5	CAISGGTPGDGETQHF	TGTGCCATCTCGGGCGGGACACCGGGGGATGGAGAGACCCAGCATTTT
TRBV7-3	many	.	TRBJ2-2	CASSRTTGELFF	TGTGCCAGCAGCCGCACCACCGGGGAGCTGTTTTTT
TRBV29-1	.	.	TRBJ2-5	CSVDFGFGETQYF	TGCAGCGTTGATTTCGGGTTCGGGGAGACCCAGTACTTC
TRBV11-2	.	.	TRBJ2-1	CASSLGMSDEQFF	TGTGCCAGCAGCTTAGGGATGAGCGATGAGCAGTTCTTC
TRBV25-1	many	TRBD2	TRBJ2-5	CASSESVGGSGETQYF	TGTGCCAGCAGTGAATCCGTCGGCGGGAGTGGGGAGACCCAGTACTTC
TRBV4-2	many	.	TRBJ2-3	CASSQVIGSTGDTQYF	TGTGCCAGCAGCCAAGTTATCGGGAGTACAGGAGATACGCAGTATTTT
TRBV9	.	.	TRBJ1-1	CASSVVQHLGEAFF	TGTGCCAGCAGCGTAGTACAGCATCTCGGTGAGGCTTTCTTT
TRBV2	.	TRBD2	TRBJ2-2	CASSASGSTGELFF	TGTGCCAGCAGTGCTAGCGGGAGCACCGGGGAGCTGTTTTTT
TRBV2	.	.	TRBJ2-5	CASSEWGRVGTGQYF	TGTGCCAGCAGTGAATGGGGCAGGGTGGGGACGGGCCAGTACTTC
TRBV6-1	many	TRBD1	TRBJ1-5	CASNDNRGDNQPQHF	TGTGCCAGCAATGATAACAGGGGCGATAATCAGCCCCAGCATTTT
TRBV24-1	many	.	TRBJ2-7	CATSDFVHGDEQYF	TGTGCCACCAGTGATTTCGTCCACGGGGACGAGCAGTACTTC
TRBV24-1	many	.	TRBJ2-2	CATGDTGELFF	TGTGCCACCGGAGACACCGGGGAGCTGTTTTTT
TRBV7-9	many	.	TRBJ2-1	CASSATLSVGEQFF	TGTGCCAGCAGCGCCACTCTATCCGTCGGGGAGCAGTTCTTC
TRBV9	.	.	TRBJ1-3	CASSVTHWDTIYF	TGTGCCAGCAGCGTAACCCATTGGGACACCATATATTTT
TRBV27	few	TRBD1	TRBJ1-4	CASSLSWDRGEKLFF	TGTGCCAGCAGTTTATCCTGGGACAGGGGTGAAAAACTGTTTTTT
TRBV2	few	.	TRBJ2-1	CASSFGVEQFF	TGTGCCAGCAGTTTCGGGGTTGAGCAGTTCTTC
TRBV10-2	.	.	TRBJ1-2	CASSVGNLYGYTF	TGCGCCAGCAGTGTTGGCAATCTCTATGGCTACACCTTC
TRBV25-1	.	.	TRBJ2-2	CASRGRKTTGELFF	TGTGCCAGCAGGGGCAGGAAAACCACCGGGGAGCTGTTTTTT
TRBV15	.	TRBD2	TRBJ2-2	CATSKGLAGDTGELFF	TGTGCCACCAGCAAGGGACTAGCGGGAGACACCGGGGAGCTGTTTTTT
TRBV5-6	.	.	TRBJ1-5	CASSLASDQPQHF	TGTGCCAGCAGCTTGGCATCCGATCAGCCCCAGCATTTT
TRBV10-2	.	TRBD1	TRBJ2-7	CASSENRGQNEQYF	TGCGCCAGCAGTGAAAACAGGGGGCAGAACGAGCAGTACTTC
TRBV2	many	.	TRBJ2-7	CATRTQSSYEQYF	TGTGCCACCAGGACACAGAGCTCCTACGAGCAGTACTTC
TRBV5-1	many	.	TRBJ1-2	CASSLAQGSSYGYTF	TGCGCCAGCAGCTTGGCACAGGGAAGTAGCTATGGCTACACCTTC
TRBV19	.	.	TRBJ1-1	CASSPLGRTEAFF	TGTGCCAGTAGTCCTTTGGGGCGCACTGAAGCTTTCTTT
TRBV19	many	TRBD1	TRBJ1-5	CASSNAGTGDNQPQHF	TGTGCCAGTAGTAACGCCGGGACAGGGGACAATCAGCCCCAGCATTTT